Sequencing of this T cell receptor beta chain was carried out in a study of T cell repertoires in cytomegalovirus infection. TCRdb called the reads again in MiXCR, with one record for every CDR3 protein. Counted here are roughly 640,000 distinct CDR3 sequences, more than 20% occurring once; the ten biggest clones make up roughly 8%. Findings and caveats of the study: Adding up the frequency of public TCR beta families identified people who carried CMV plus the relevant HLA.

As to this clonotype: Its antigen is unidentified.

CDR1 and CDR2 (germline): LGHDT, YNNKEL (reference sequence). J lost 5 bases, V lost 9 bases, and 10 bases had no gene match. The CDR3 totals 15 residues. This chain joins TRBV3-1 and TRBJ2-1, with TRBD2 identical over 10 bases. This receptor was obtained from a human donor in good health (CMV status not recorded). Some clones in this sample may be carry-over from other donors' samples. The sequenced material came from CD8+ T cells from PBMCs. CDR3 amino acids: CASTLAGDGHNEQFF. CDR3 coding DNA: TGTGCCAGTACCCTAGCGGGGGATGGCCACAATGAGCAGTTCTTC.